The next 23 T cell receptor beta chains were all read from a single sample in a study of blood T cells in healthy people across ages. Using a J-beta primer mix together with a sample-barcoded 5' primer, a second PCR was run for roughly 7 to 11 cycles. One entry per CDR3 protein results from TCRdb running MiXCR on the 5' RACE reads. The sample yields about 780,000 distinct CDR3 sequences, about half seen once. The sample was blood. Source of these receptors: a man at least 80 years old in good health.

There are a few counts of this clonotype. This chain connects TRBV7-2 to TRBJ1-5; D not certain. The CDR3 covers 14 residues. V was shortened by 6 bases and J by 1 base, with 10 bases between the two germline ends. Germline assignment: CDR1 SGHTA and CDR2 FQGNSA. The DNA for the CDR3 is TGTGCCAGCAGTCCGCAGGCCAGCAATCAGCCCCAGCATTTT. Translating gives CASSPQASNQPQHF.

This clonotype appeared many times. The rearrangement uses TRBV4-2 and TRBJ2-1; D may be TRBD1 (5 bases). The CDR3 extends over 16 amino acids. CDR1 is LGHNA, CDR2 YNFKEQ, per germline. Trimming cost V 0 bases and J 4 bases, with 13 bases left between them. CDR3 loop: CASSQELFQGYNEQFF. Here the CDR3 DNA reads TGTGCCAGCAGCCAAGAGTTGTTTCAGGGATACAATGAGCAGTTCTTC.

The rearrangement uses TRBV7-8 and TRBJ2-1; tentative D call: TRBD1 (5 bases). Trimming left V 5 bases short and J 0 bases short, with 14 bases between. The length of the CDR3 is 16 residues. From germline, CDR1 is SGHVS and CDR2 FQNEAQ. The CDR3 bases are TGTGCCAGCAGCCCGGAAGGGGCGAGCTCCTACAATGAGCAGTTCTTC. Amino acids: CASSPEGASSYNEQFF.

This clonotype was found once. The chain links TRBV12-3 or TRBV12-4 to TRBJ2-3, with D unresolved. This CDR3 contains 16 residues. Between the trimmed V and J ends, which lost 11 bases and 0 bases, there was a span of 21 bases. CDR3 sequence (DNA): TGTGCCGCCGGTCAGCCATTAAGTTCTAGCACAGATACGCAGTATTTT. It is translated as CAAGQPLSSSTDTQYF.

This clonotype was seen many times. Relative to the germline gene, one junction end is altered; a read error may explain this. The chain carries TRBV6-6 and TRBJ2-7; D unclear. The CDR3 has 12 residues. Per germline, CDR1 MNHNY and CDR2 SVGAGI (reference sequence). In DNA, the CDR3 is TGTGCCAGCAGTCACTCGGTCTACGAGCAGTACTTC. Translated: CASSHSVYEQYF.

This clonotype was detected many times. This chain connects TRBV28 to TRBJ2-3; 9 nucleotides agree with TRBD1. CDR3 length equals 15 residues. CDR1 MDHEN and CDR2 SYDVKM come from the germline V gene. The V and J ends lost 5 bases and 2 bases, in that order; junction bases with no gene match: 5. This chain's CDR3 is CASSKDRGFTDTQYF. DNA of the CDR3: TGTGCCAGCAGTAAGGACAGGGGATTCACAGATACGCAGTATTTT.

The chain couples TRBV7-2 to TRBJ1-1; TRBD1 aligns across 7 bases. CDR3 size: 15 residues. J was trimmed by 1 base and V by 1 base; bases with no gene match: 3. Germline V gene sequence: CDR1 SGHTA, CDR2 FQGNSA. The CDR3 DNA sequence: TGTGCCAGCAGCTTAGGCGGGACAGAGAACACTGAAGCTTTCTTT. Amino acid sequence: CASSLGGTENTEAFF.

A word on this clonotype: This may be a read error: a much more frequent sequence differs by one nucleotide. The rearrangement uses TRBV4-2 and TRBJ2-3; TRBD2 might be the D (6 bases). Germline V lookup: CDR1 LGHNA, CDR2 YNFKEQ. CDR3 length equals 16 residues. The V end lost 5 bases, the J end lost 10 bases, and 25 bases lay between the germline ends. The CDR3 protein is CASSGRTIGEEGAQYF. Here the CDR3 DNA reads TGTGCCAGCAGCGGACGGACTATCGGAGAGGAAGGTGCGCAGTATTTT.

The V and J genes are TRBV6-4 and TRBJ1-6; 10 bases are a match to TRBD1. Per the germline V gene, CDR1 is MRHNA and CDR2 is SNTAGT. The CDR3 is 17 amino acids. V dropped 5 bases and J dropped 3; count of bases not matched to a gene: 7. The CDR3 coding sequence is TGTGCCAGCAGTCCGGGACAGGGGCATTGCTATAATTCACCCCTCCACTTT. Translated, it gives CASSPGQGHCYNSPLHF.

The chain couples TRBV27 to TRBJ1-6; D is possibly TRBD1 (5 bases). V was trimmed by 4 bases and J by 10 bases, leaving 20 bases between them. Per germline, CDR1 MNHEY and CDR2 SMNVEV (reference sequence). The CDR3 length is 16 residues. CDR3 DNA sequence: TGTGCCAGCAGTTCCCCGTTCGTCGGCAGGGAATCACCCCTCCACTTT. Protein sequence: CASSSPFVGRESPLHF.

This clonotype occurred once. This rearrangement joins TRBV14 to TRBJ1-6; D gene unclear. Trimming shortened V by 0 bases and J by 6 bases, and 12 bases separated the two germline ends. Germline lookup yields CDR1 SGHDN and CDR2 FVKESK. This CDR3 has 16 residues. Here the CDR3 DNA reads TGTGCCAGCAGCCAAGATCTGGGAGTTGGTAATTCACCCCTCCACTTT. As protein: CASSQDLGVGNSPLHF. Full variable domain (remainder filled in from reference TRBV14 and TRBJ1-6): EAGVTQFPSHSVIEKGQTVTLRCDPISGHDNLYWYRRVMGKEIKFLLHFVKESKQDESGMPNNRFLAERTGGTYSTLKVQPAELEDSGVYFCASSQDLGVGNSPLHFGNGTRLTVT.

In this sample, this clonotype turned up once. This chain uses TRBV11-2 with TRBJ2-4; no definite D call. The closer fit of TRBJ2-7 to the DNA end suggests the J call may be wrong. The CDR3 loop spans 13 amino acids. The germline gives CDR1 SGHAT, CDR2 FQNNGV. The CDR3: CASSLPHPDEQYF. CDR3 bases: TGTGCCAGCAGCTTACCGCATCCGGACGAGCAGTACTTC.

The rearrangement uses TRBV12-3 or TRBV12-4 and TRBJ1-5; no clear D. V lost 0 bases and J 4 bases, leaving 7 bases between the germline ends. The CDR3 runs to 14 residues. In DNA form, the CDR3 reads TGTGCCAGCAGTTTAGCGACGCCTAATCAGCCCCAGCATTTT. As protein: CASSLATPNQPQHF.

This chain joins TRBV30 and TRBJ1-6; tentative D call: TRBD1 (5 bases). The germline V gene has CDR1 GTSNPN and CDR2 SVGIG (reference sequence). V was trimmed by 0 bases and J by 9 bases, leaving 9 bases between them. The CDR3 sequence is 13 residues long. CDR3 residues: CAWSVYRFSPLHF. In DNA form, the CDR3 reads TGTGCCTGGAGTGTTTACAGGTTTTCACCCCTCCACTTT.

This clonotype was seen only a few times. The chain uses TRBV7-9 and TRBJ2-1; D may be TRBD2 (7 bases). Germline lookup yields CDR1 SEHNR and CDR2 FQNEAQ (reference sequence). This CDR3 has 16 amino acids. Trimming left V 5 bases short and J 0 bases short, with 14 bases between. This CDR3 is CASSPQAGASYNEQFF. CDR3 coding DNA: TGTGCCAGCAGCCCCCAGGCGGGGGCCTCCTACAATGAGCAGTTCTTC.

The V gene is TRBV6-9, the J gene TRBJ2-6; 7 bases align to TRBD1. This CDR3 is 16 amino acids long. With V trimmed by 4 bases and J by 3 bases, 6 bases remained unmatched. Germline V gives CDR1 MNHGY, CDR2 SVAAGI. The CDR3 is CASSFTGVGGANVLTF. For the CDR3, the DNA is TGTGCCAGCAGTTTTACAGGGGTTGGTGGGGCCAACGTCCTGACTTTC.

As for this clonotype: A much larger clone lies a single base off, so this may be a read error. This rearrangement joins TRBV12-3 or TRBV12-4 to TRBJ2-6; 9 bases fit TRBD1. V was pared by 7 bases and J by 2 bases, with 6 bases of the junction left unmatched. The CDR3 length is 16 residues. The CDR3 region has the DNA TGTGCCAGCACTGGGACAGGGAGGACTGGGGCCAACGTCCTGACTTTC. It translates to CASTGTGRTGANVLTF.

This clonotype appeared a few times. This chain links TRBV5-1 with TRBJ1-2, with no clear D. Germline V lookup: CDR1 SGHRS, CDR2 YFSETQ. This CDR3 comprises 13 residues. V lost 4 bases and J 4 bases, leaving 11 bases between the germline ends. The CDR3, as DNA: TGCGCCAGCAGCCCCGGACGACTCTATGGCTACACCTTC. Its translation is CASSPGRLYGYTF.

This chain joins TRBV5-1 and TRBJ2-2; 7 bases agree with TRBD2. This CDR3 comprises 18 residues. The germline V gene encodes CDR1 SGHRS and CDR2 YFSETQ. The V segment lost 0 bases and the J segment 6 bases; nucleotides outside the gene matches: 14. CDR3 sequence (DNA): TGCGCCAGCAGCTTGGAAGGTGCTAGCGGTAGCCTCCCCGGGGAGCTGTTTTTT. It codes for CASSLEGASGSLPGELFF.

This clonotype was seen a few times. The chain couples TRBV10-3 to TRBJ2-6; a weak D match, TRBD2 (5 bases). Germline CDR1 reads ENHRY; CDR2 reads SYGVKD. The CDR3 has 14 residues. Trimming removed 7 bases at V and 2 bases at J, with 9 bases between. This chain's CDR3 is CAITRGPGANVLTF. CDR3 DNA sequence: TGTGCCATCACCCGGGGTCCTGGGGCCAACGTCCTGACTTTC.

This clonotype was recorded a few times. As DNA, the CDR3 is TGCGCCAGCAGCCCAGGACTAGCGGCTAGCTCCTACAATGAGCAGTTCTTC. As protein: CASSPGLAASSYNEQFF. The chain combines TRBV5-1 with TRBJ2-1, with 10 bases identical to TRBD2. With 4 bases clipped from V and 0 bases from J, the junction kept 7 bases outside the gene matches. The CDR3 is 17 amino acids. Germline CDR1 reads SGHRS; CDR2 reads YFSETQ.

This chain connects TRBV29-1 to TRBJ2-5; tentative D call: TRBD2 (6 bases). The CDR3 totals 13 residues. Germline assignment: CDR1 SQVTM and CDR2 ANQGSEA. V lost 8 bases, J lost 3 bases, and 16 bases lay in between. The CDR3 protein is CSTTGDGEETQYF. The CDR3 DNA is TGCAGCACCACGGGAGACGGGGAAGAGACCCAGTACTTC. The full variable domain, completed using reference TRBV29-1 and TRBJ2-5, is SAVISQKPSRDICQRGTSLTIQCQVDSQVTMMFWYRQQPGQSLTLIATANQGSEATYESGFVIDKFPISRPNLTFSTLTVSNMSPEDSSIYLCSTTGDGEETQYFGPGTRLLVL.

The CDR3 is CASRGGKSGNTGELFF. For the CDR3, the DNA is TGTGCCAGCAGGGGGGGGAAAAGCGGGAACACCGGGGAGCTGTTTTTT. The rearrangement uses TRBV7-8 and TRBJ2-2, with 7 bases lining up with TRBD2. V lost 6 bases and J lost 1; bases outside the gene matches: 8. The CDR3 is 16 amino acids. Germline CDR1 is SGHVS and CDR2 is FQNEAQ.